A single sample gave rise to the 11 T cell receptor beta chains below, sequenced in a study of CD8 T cells in ankylosing spondylitis. TCRdb reprocessed the 5' RACE reads via MiXCR and lists one record per CDR3 protein. Altogether over 200,000 distinct CDR3 sequences are present, roughly a tenth being singletons, with the ten largest covering 21%. Sequenced sample: blood, either unsorted or a sorted T cell fraction (not recorded which). The source of these receptors is a male donor with ankylosing spondylitis or in good health (not recorded which).

At least ten counts were recorded for this clonotype. The chain joins TRBV20-1 to TRBJ1-5; D might be TRBD1 (5 bases). From germline, CDR1 is DFQATT and CDR2 SNEGSKA (reference sequence). The CDR3 is 14 residues long. The V gene lost 5 bases and the J gene lost 0 bases, with 11 bases spanning the gap. The CDR3 coding sequence is TGCAGTGCTTGGGGGGGGAATAGCAATCAGCCCCAGCATTTT. Amino acids: CSAWGGNSNQPQHF.

This clonotype was observed many times. The CDR3 is CATSAAGSYEQYF. The CDR3 bases are TGTGCCACCAGTGCCGCGGGCTCCTACGAGCAGTACTTC. V and J are TRBV24-1 and TRBJ2-7; maybe TRBD2 (5 bases). The CDR3 covers 13 residues. The ends were cut back, 5 bases at V and 0 bases at J, with 7 bases in the middle. The germline V gene has CDR1 KGHDR and CDR2 SFDVKD.

For this clonotype: A much larger clonotype is one base distant, so this may be a read error. The chain is built from TRBV7-9 and TRBJ1-2, with D perhaps matching TRBD1 (5 bases). Trimming removed 6 bases from V and 8 bases from J, with 19 bases in between. Germline loops: CDR1 SEHNR, CDR2 FQNEAQ (reference sequence). The CDR3 has 14 amino acids. The DNA for the CDR3 is TGTGCCAGCAGGGAAGAGTTGCGAGGGGAAGGCTACACCTTC. This sequence encodes CASREELRGEGYTF. Filled out from reference TRBV7-9 and TRBJ1-2, the complete variable domain reads DTGVSQNPRHKITKRGQNVTFRCDPISEHNRLYWYRQTLGQGPEFLTYFQNEAQLEKSRLLSDRFSAERPKGSFSTLEIQRTEQGDSAMYLCASREELRGEGYTFGSGTRLTVV.

The sample holds many counts of this clonotype. The gene calls are TRBV7-9 and TRBJ1-2, with 9 positions matching TRBD1. The CDR3 covers 14 residues. J was trimmed by 5 bases and V by 5 bases; bases with no gene match: 6. The germline gives CDR1 SEHNR, CDR2 FQNEAQ (reference sequence). CDR3 sequence (DNA): TGTGCCAGCAGCCCGGCGGGACAGGGTTATGGCTACACCTTC. Protein product: CASSPAGQGYGYTF.

Points on this clonotype: At one of its ends the junction is not consistent with the germline gene, which may arise from a read error. The chain has TRBV12-3 or TRBV12-4 and TRBJ1-1; no reliable D call. The CDR3 consists of 13 residues. The CDR3 bases are TGTGCCAGCAGTTTAACGGCGAACACTGAAGTTTTCTTT. Amino acid sequence: CASSLTANTEVFF.

This clonotype came up a few times. The chain combines TRBV12-3 or TRBV12-4 with TRBJ2-3; 9 bases line up with TRBD2. Trimming cost V 4 bases and J 3 bases; bases outside gene matches: 5. The CDR3 covers 15 residues. This CDR3 reads CASSSTRGGTDTQYF. The CDR3 DNA follows: TGTGCCAGCAGTTCCACGCGGGGGGGAACAGATACGCAGTATTTT.

This clonotype was picked up many times. The CDR3 is CASSPARSNGYTF. The CDR3 coding sequence is TGTGCCAGCAGTCCCGCTCGGAGTAATGGCTACACCTTC. The V call is TRBV6-2 or TRBV6-3, the J call TRBJ1-2; D is undetermined. CDR1 and CDR2 (germline): MNHEY, SVGEGT. The CDR3 has 13 residues. With 5 bases removed from V and 6 bases from J, the gap between germline ends came to 13 bases.

This clonotype was recorded many times. The chain recombines TRBV12-3 or TRBV12-4 with TRBJ1-1; the D is unclear. This CDR3 region has 15 residues. V lost 3 bases to trimming and J lost 4 bases, with 15 bases between them. The CDR3 coding sequence is TGTGCCAGCAGTTTTGTTGCTCAGGATGCCACTGAAGCTTTCTTT. Translation gives CASSFVAQDATEAFF.

The J gene is TRBJ1-2, the V gene TRBV9, with D uncertain. CDR1 is SGDLS, CDR2 YYNGEE, per germline. Trimming cost V 0 bases and J 2 bases, with 17 bases left between them. The CDR3 length is 17 residues. The CDR3 loop is CASSVATPGVKNYGYTF. In DNA, the CDR3 is TGTGCCAGCAGCGTAGCTACGCCCGGCGTGAAAAACTATGGCTACACCTTC.

This clonotype was recorded at least ten times. The CDR3 reads CASSPIGQGETGTMPEAFF. As DNA, the CDR3 is TGTGCCAGCAGCCCAATCGGCCAAGGGGAGACGGGGACGATGCCTGAAGCTTTCTTT. This chain uses TRBV7-8 with TRBJ1-1; perhaps TRBD1 as D (5 bases). Trimming pared 5 bases from V and 6 bases from J, leaving 31 bases between. CDR3 length: 19 amino acids. Germline V lookup: CDR1 SGHVS, CDR2 FQNEAQ.

This clonotype showed up just once. A single base separates this from a much larger clone, so it may be a read error. CDR3 bases: TGTGCCAGCAGCTTAACGCAGAACACTGAAGCTTTCTTT. It encodes CASSLTQNTEAFF. The rearrangement links TRBV7-3 to TRBJ1-1; D unresolved. The germline CDR1 and CDR2 sequences are SGHTA and FQGTGA. The CDR3 runs 13 residues. Trimming took 0 bases from V and 1 from J, leaving 3 bases between them.